The 8 T cell receptor beta chains presented below share a single source sample, sequenced in a study of response to subunit inactivated influenza vaccine. TCRdb reprocessed the RT-PCR reads via MiXCR and lists one record per CDR3 protein. This sample has about 190,000 distinct CDR3 sequences, with around an eighth found just once. The sample consisted of CD8+ T cells sorted from PBMCs, taken about 5 days after vaccination. These receptor sequences come from a man aged 45-60 years who received an inactivated influenza vaccine.

The V gene is TRBV28, the J gene TRBJ1-2; D is possibly TRBD1 (6 bases). This CDR3 region has 14 residues. Germline V gene data show CDR1 as MDHEN and CDR2 as SYDVKM. V lost 3 bases to trimming and J lost 4 bases, with 12 bases between them. In DNA, the CDR3 is TGTGCCAGCAGTTTTGGACAGACAATCTATGGCTACACCTTC. It specifies CASSFGQTIYGYTF.

In this sample, this clonotype turned up many times. The chain recombines TRBV2 with TRBJ1-1, with TRBD1 identical over 7 bases. J gave up 5 bases and V 9 bases, and 12 bases lay outside the gene matches. Germline values: CDR1 SNHLY, CDR2 FYNNEI. This CDR3 comprises 14 residues. The CDR3 DNA sequence: TGTGCCAGTTCTAAAGGAGACAGGGAAACTGAAGCTTTCTTT. This codes for CASSKGDRETEAFF.

The chain carries TRBV4-3 and TRBJ1-2; the match to TRBD1 covers 10 bases. Germline lookup yields CDR1 LGHNA and CDR2 YSLEER. The CDR3 has 15 residues. V was pared by 3 bases and J by 4 bases, with 5 bases of the junction left unmatched. In DNA, the CDR3 is TGCGCCAGCAGCCAGACAGGGGGCGCAGGCTATGGCTACACCTTC. Protein product: CASSQTGGAGYGYTF.

The chain carries TRBV15 and TRBJ2-5; the D gene is possibly TRBD2 (5 bases). Germline V lookup: CDR1 LNHNV, CDR2 YYDKDF (reference sequence). Trimming removed 1 base from V and 10 bases from J, with 19 bases in between. CDR3 length: 15 amino acids. The CDR3 region has the DNA TGTGCCACCAGCAGAGCCGGGCTAGCCCAGAATTTCCAGTACTTC. Protein sequence: CATSRAGLAQNFQYF.

This clonotype was found a few times. V and J are TRBV14 and TRBJ1-1, with D uncertain. V lost 4 bases to trimming and J lost 4 bases, with 10 bases between them. The CDR3 is made up of 13 amino acids. CDR1 is SGHDN and CDR2 is FVKESK in the germline V gene. The CDR3 DNA follows: TGTGCCAGCAGCCGTGGGCTAACCACTGAAGCTTTCTTT. Translation: CASSRGLTTEAFF. The full variable domain, completed using reference TRBV14 and TRBJ1-1, is EAGVTQFPSHSVIEKGQTVTLRCDPISGHDNLYWYRRVMGKEIKFLLHFVKESKQDESGMPNNRFLAERTGGTYSTLKVQPAELEDSGVYFCASSRGLTTEAFFGQGTRLTVV.

This sequence joins TRBV19 and TRBJ1-3; unclear D gene. V gave up 5 bases and J gave up 2 bases, with 10 bases separating them. The CDR3 is 14 residues long. CDR1 and CDR2 (germline): LNHDA, SQIVND (reference sequence). The CDR3 region has the DNA TGTGCCAGTAGTTTTTCCGAAACTGGAAACACCATATATTTT. This gives the protein CASSFSETGNTIYF.

V is TRBV12-3 or TRBV12-4 and J is TRBJ2-1; D not resolved. With 4 bases removed from V and 10 bases from J, the gap between germline ends came to 14 bases. The CDR3 is made up of 13 amino acids. The CDR3: CASSYPTSKEQFF. The DNA for the CDR3 is TGTGCCAGCAGTTACCCGACGTCTAAGGAGCAGTTCTTC.

The chain joins TRBV28 to TRBJ2-3, with 9 bases identical to TRBD1. Germline loops: CDR1 MDHEN, CDR2 SYDVKM. There are 17 residues in the CDR3. V dropped 2 bases and J dropped 4; count of bases not matched to a gene: 10. The CDR3, as DNA: TGTGCCAGCAGTTTACCTACGACAGGGGGTCATGCAGATACGCAGTATTTT. Amino acid sequence: CASSLPTTGGHADTQYF. Using reference TRBV28 and TRBJ2-3 for the parts outside the CDR3, the full variable domain is DVKVTQSSRYLVKRTGEKVFLECVQDMDHENMFWYRQDPGLGLRLIYFSYDVKMKEKGDIPEGYSVSREKKERFSLILESASTNQTSMYLCASSLPTTGGHADTQYFGPGTRLTVL.